This T cell receptor beta chain was found in a study of cytomegalovirus exposure and HLA in healthy donors. Findings of the study overall: Later analysis identified 15,000 to 20,000 TCR beta sequences associated with HLA alleles, using a false discovery rate threshold of 0.05. Testing in vitro showed a few CMV-associated chains specific for CMV antigens. Most likely, a cluster of highly shared sequence variants arose as a sequencing artifact.

Germline V lookup: CDR1 LNHDA, CDR2 SQIVND (reference sequence). Trimming removed 7 bases at V and 1 base at J, with 13 bases between. The CDR3 is 14 amino acids. Likely unrecorded immune exposures existed in these nominally healthy donors. Vbeta (60) and Jbeta (13) primers were used in the PCR. Repertoires were generated with immunoSEQ multiplex PCR, while TCRdb's copy carries only in-frame clones and drops some. The sample carries about 110,000 clones, 82% recorded once. A note on this clone: Its antigen remains unidentified.

The source material was PBMCs. The source is a man aged 50 to 60 in good health and CMV-seronegative. V usage is TRBV19 and J usage is TRBJ1-1, with D possibly being TRBD1 (6 bases). The CDR3 DNA follows: TGTGCCAGTATAACCCAGGGGACGAACACTGAAGCTTTCTTT. This encodes CASITQGTNTEAFF.